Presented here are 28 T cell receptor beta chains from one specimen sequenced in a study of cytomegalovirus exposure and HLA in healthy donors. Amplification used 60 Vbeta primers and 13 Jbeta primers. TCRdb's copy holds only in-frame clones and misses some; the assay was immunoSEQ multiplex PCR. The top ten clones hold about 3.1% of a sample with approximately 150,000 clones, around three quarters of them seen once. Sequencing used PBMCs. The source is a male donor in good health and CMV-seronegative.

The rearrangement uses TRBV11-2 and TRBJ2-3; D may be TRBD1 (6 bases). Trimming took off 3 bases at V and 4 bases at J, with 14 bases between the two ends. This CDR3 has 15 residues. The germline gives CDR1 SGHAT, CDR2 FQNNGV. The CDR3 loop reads CASSLLDRYSDTQYF. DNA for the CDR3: TGTGCCAGCAGCTTGCTAGACAGGTACTCAGATACGCAGTATTTT.

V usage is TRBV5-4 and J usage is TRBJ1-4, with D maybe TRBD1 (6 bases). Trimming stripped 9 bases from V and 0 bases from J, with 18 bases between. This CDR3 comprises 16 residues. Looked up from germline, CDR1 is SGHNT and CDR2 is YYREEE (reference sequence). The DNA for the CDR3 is TGTGCCACCAGGGACGGGACAAGGGCAACTAATGAAAAACTGTTTTTT. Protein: CATRDGTRATNEKLFF.

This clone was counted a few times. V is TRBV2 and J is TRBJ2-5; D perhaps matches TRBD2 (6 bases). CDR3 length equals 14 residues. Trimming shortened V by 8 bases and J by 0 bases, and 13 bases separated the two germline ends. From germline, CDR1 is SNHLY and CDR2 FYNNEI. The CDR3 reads CASAWGRNQETQYF. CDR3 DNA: TGTGCCAGCGCCTGGGGGAGGAACCAAGAGACCCAGTACTTC.

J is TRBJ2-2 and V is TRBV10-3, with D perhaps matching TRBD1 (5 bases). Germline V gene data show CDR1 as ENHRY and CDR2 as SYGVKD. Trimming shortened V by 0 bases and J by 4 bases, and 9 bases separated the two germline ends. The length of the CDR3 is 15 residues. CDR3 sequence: CAISESRQGTGELFF. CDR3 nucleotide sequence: TGTGCCATCAGTGAGTCGAGGCAGGGCACCGGGGAGCTGTTTTTT.

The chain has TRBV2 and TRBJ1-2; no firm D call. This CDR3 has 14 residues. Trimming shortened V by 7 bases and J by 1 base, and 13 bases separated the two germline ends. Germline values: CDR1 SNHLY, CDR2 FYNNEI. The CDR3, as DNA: TGTGCCAGCATTAGGGAGGGTCGTAACTATGGCTACACCTTC. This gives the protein CASIREGRNYGYTF.

Written as DNA, the CDR3 is TGTGCCAGCACCCGAAGGGGGGACAGAGTTTCTGGGGCCAACGTCCTGACTTTC. Amino acids: CASTRRGDRVSGANVLTF. The chain links TRBV27 to TRBJ2-6, with a weak D call TRBD1 (7 bases). The germline V gene encodes CDR1 MNHEY and CDR2 SMNVEV (reference sequence). Trimming removed 7 bases at V and 1 base at J, with 20 bases between. This CDR3 is built from 18 residues.

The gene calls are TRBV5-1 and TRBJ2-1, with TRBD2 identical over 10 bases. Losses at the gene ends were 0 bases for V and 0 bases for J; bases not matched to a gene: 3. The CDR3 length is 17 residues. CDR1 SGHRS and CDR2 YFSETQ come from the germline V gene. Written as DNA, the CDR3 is TGCGCCAGCAGCTTGGCCTTAGCGGGGGGCTCCTACAATGAGCAGTTCTTC. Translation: CASSLALAGGSYNEQFF.

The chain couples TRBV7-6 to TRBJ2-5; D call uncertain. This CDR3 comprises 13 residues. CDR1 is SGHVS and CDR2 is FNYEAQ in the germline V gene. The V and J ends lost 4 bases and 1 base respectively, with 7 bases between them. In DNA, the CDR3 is TGTGCCAGCAGCTCGAGCCGCCAAGAGACCCAGTACTTC. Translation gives CASSSSRQETQYF.

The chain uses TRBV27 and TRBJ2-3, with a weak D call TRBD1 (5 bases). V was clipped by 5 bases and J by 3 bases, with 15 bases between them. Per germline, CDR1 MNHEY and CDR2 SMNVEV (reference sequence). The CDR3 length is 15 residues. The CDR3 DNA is TGTGCCAGCAGTGGGCAGGGTTTATCGACAGATACGCAGTATTTT. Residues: CASSGQGLSTDTQYF.

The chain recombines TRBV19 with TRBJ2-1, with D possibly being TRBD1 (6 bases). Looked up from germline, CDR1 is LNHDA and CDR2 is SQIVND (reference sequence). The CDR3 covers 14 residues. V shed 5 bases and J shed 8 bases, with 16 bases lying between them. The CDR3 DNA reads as TGTGCCAGTAGTGACAGGAATATCGAGGATGAGCAGTTCTTC. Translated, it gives CASSDRNIEDEQFF.

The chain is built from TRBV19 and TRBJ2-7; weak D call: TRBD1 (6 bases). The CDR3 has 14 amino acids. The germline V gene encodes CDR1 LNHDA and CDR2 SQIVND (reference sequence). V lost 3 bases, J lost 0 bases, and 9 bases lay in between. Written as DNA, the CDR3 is TGTGCCAGTAGTATCGAGACAGGCTCCTACGAGCAGTACTTC. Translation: CASSIETGSYEQYF.

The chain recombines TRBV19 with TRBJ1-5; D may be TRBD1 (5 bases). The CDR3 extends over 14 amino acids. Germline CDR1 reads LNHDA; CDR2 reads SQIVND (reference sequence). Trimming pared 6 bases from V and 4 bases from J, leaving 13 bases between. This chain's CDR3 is CASRSAEGNQPQHF. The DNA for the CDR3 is TGTGCCAGTAGGTCGGCGGAGGGGAATCAGCCCCAGCATTTT.

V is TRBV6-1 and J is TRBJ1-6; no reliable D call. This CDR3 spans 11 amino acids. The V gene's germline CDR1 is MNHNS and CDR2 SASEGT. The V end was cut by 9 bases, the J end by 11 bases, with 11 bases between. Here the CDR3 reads CASIGEAPLHF. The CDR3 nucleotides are TGTGCCAGTATCGGGGAGGCACCCCTCCACTTT.

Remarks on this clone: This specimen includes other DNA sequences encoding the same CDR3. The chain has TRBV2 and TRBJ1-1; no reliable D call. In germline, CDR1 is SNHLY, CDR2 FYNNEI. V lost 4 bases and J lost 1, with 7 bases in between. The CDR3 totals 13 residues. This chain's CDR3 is CASSVRGNTEAFF. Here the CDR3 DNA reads TGTGCCAGCAGTGTTCGGGGGAACACTGAAGCTTTCTTT.

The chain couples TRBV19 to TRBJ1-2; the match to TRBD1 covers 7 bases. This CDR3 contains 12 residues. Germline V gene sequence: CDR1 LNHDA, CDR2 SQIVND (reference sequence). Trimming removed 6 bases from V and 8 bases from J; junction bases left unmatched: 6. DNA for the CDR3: TGTGCCAGTAGCAACAGGGGTGGAGGCTACACCTTC. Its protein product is CASSNRGGGYTF.

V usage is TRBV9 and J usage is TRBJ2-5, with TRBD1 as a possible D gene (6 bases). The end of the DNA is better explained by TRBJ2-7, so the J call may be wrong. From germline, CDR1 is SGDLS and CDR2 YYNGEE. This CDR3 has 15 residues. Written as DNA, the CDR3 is TGTGCCAGCAGCGTAGACACAGGGATTACCTACGAGCAGTACTTC. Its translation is CASSVDTGITYEQYF.

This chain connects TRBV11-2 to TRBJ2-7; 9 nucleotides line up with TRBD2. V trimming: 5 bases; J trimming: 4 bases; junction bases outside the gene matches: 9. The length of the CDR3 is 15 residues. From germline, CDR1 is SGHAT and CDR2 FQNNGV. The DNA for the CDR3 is TGTGCCAGCAGCCCCTCTAGCGGGACCCTATACGAGCAGTACTTC. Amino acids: CASSPSSGTLYEQYF.

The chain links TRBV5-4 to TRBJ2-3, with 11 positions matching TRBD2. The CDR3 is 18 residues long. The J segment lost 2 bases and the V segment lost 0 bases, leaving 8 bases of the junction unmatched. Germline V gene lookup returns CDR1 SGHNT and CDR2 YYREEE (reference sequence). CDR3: CASSLEGRLAGLTDTQYF. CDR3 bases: TGTGCCAGCAGCTTGGAGGGGCGACTAGCGGGACTCACAGATACGCAGTATTTT.

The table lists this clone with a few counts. Here the CDR3 reads CASSERENTEAFF. The CDR3 DNA sequence: TGTGCCAGCAGTGAACGGGAGAACACTGAAGCTTTCTTT. This rearrangement joins TRBV6-1 to TRBJ1-1; D gene unclear. CDR3 length: 13 amino acids. V was pared by 2 bases and J by 1 base, with 5 bases between. The germline V gene encodes CDR1 MNHNS and CDR2 SASEGT.

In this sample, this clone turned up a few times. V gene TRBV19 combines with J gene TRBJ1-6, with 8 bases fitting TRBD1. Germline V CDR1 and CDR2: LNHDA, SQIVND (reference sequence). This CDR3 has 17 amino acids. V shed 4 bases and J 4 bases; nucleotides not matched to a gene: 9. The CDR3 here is CASSKARGRLYNSPLHF. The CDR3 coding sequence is TGTGCCAGTAGTAAGGCCAGGGGGCGATTATATAATTCACCCCTCCACTTT.

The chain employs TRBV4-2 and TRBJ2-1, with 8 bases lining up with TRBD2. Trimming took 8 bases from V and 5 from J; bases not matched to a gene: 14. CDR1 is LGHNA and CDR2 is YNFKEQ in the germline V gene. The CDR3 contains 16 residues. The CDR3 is CASLDDGGARDNEQFF. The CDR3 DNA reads TGTGCCAGCCTTGATGACGGGGGGGCCAGGGACAATGAGCAGTTCTTC.

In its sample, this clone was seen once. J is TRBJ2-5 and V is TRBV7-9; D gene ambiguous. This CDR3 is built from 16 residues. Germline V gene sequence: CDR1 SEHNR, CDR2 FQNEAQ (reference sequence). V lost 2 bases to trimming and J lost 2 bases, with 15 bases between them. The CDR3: CASSLIEKNFQETQYF. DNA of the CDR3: TGTGCCAGCAGCTTAATTGAGAAGAATTTTCAAGAGACCCAGTACTTC.

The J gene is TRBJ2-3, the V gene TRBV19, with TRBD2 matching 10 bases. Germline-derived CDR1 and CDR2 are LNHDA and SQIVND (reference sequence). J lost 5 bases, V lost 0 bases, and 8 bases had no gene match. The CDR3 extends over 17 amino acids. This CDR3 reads CASSIDWTSGEVDTQYF. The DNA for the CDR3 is TGTGCCAGTAGTATAGATTGGACTAGCGGAGAGGTAGATACGCAGTATTTT.

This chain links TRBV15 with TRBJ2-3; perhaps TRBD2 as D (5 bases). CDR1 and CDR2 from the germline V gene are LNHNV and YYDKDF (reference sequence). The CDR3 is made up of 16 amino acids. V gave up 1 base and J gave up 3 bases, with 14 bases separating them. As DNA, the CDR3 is TGTGCCACCAGCAGAGGGATCGGGGTGGGAACAGATACGCAGTATTTT. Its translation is CATSRGIGVGTDTQYF.

The CDR3, as DNA: TGTGCCAGCAGGTCAGGGGGCACACACACAGATACGCAGTATTTT. This sequence encodes CASRSGGTHTDTQYF. The V gene is TRBV11-2, the J gene TRBJ2-3; 8 nucleotides line up with TRBD1. This CDR3 has 15 residues. Losses at the gene ends were 6 bases for V and 2 bases for J; bases not matched to a gene: 7. Per the germline V gene, CDR1 is SGHAT and CDR2 is FQNNGV.

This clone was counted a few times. CDR3 region: CASSFGPTSDYNEQFF. The DNA for the CDR3 is TGCGCCAGCAGCTTCGGGCCAACTAGCGACTACAATGAGCAGTTCTTC. V is TRBV5-1 and J is TRBJ2-1, with 7 bases that match TRBD2. CDR1 is SGHRS, CDR2 YFSETQ, per germline. This CDR3 region has 16 residues. V dropped 2 bases and J dropped 3; count of bases not matched to a gene: 8.

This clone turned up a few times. The DNA for the CDR3 is TGTGCCAGTAACATTGGACCAGGGGGCCTCAATGAGCAGTTCTTC. Translating it yields CASNIGPGGLNEQFF. The chain combines TRBV19 with TRBJ2-1; 8 nucleotides align to TRBD1. V lost 7 bases and J lost 6; bases outside the gene matches: 11. The CDR3 runs 15 residues. From germline, CDR1 is LNHDA and CDR2 SQIVND (reference sequence).

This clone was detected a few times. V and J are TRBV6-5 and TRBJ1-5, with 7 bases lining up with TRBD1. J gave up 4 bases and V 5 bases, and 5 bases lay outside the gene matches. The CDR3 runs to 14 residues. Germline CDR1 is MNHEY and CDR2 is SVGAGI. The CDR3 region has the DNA TGTGCCAGCAGTAGGGTACAGGGGAATCAGCCCCAGCATTTT. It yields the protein CASSRVQGNQPQHF.